A selection of T cell receptor beta chains follows, all from one sample in a study of neurological immune-mediated disorders. One entry per CDR3 protein, called by TCRdb with MiXCR from the 5' RACE reads. Of 65,000 to 95,000 distinct CDR3 sequences in the sample, around 4.6% are singletons; the top ten hold less than 2.5%. What was sequenced was PBMCs. The receptors shown here come from a woman aged 30 to 39 with multiple sclerosis. CDR3s include the opening cysteine and the closing phenylalanine or tryptophan. A D gene is named only where the DNA matches it firmly. The size entry is marked missing in some rows and otherwise reads once, few, many or a size class.

v_call,clone_size,j_call,d_call,cdr3_aa,cdr3_nt
TRBV5-1,many,TRBJ2-1,NA,CASGSGLSGLNEQFF,TGCGCCAGCGGCTCGGGACTCTCAGGACTCAATGAGCAGTTCTTC
TRBV30,NA,TRBJ1-2,NA,CAWANGIVPYGYTF,TGTGCCTGGGCTAACGGAATCGTTCCCTATGGCTACACCTTC
TRBV6-5,many,TRBJ2-2,TRBD1,CASSYSKGAGGGELFF,TGTGCCAGCAGTTACTCGAAGGGGGCGGGCGGCGGGGAGCTGTTTTTT
TRBV5-5,few,TRBJ2-7,NA,CASSLWDVGVYEQYF,TGTGCCAGCAGCTTGTGGGACGTCGGGGTTTACGAGCAGTACTTC
TRBV3-1,many,TRBJ2-1,NA,CASSLDNSYNEQFF,TGTGCCAGCAGCCTGGATAATTCCTACAATGAGCAGTTCTTC
TRBV27,many,TRBJ2-2,NA,CASNHKNTGELFF,TGTGCCAGCAATCACAAGAACACCGGGGAGCTGTTTTTT
TRBV12-3/TRBV12-4,many,TRBJ2-1,NA,CASSPSGRQFF,TGTGCCAGCAGCCCGTCGGGTAGGCAGTTCTTC
TRBV6-2/TRBV6-3,many,TRBJ2-2,NA,CARKGDTGELFF,TGTGCCCGCAAAGGGGACACCGGGGAGCTGTTTTTT
TRBV4-1,NA,TRBJ2-1,TRBD2,CASSPSLAAAYNEQFF,TGCGCCAGCAGCCCGTCACTAGCGGCGGCCTACAATGAGCAGTTCTTC
TRBV5-1,few,TRBJ1-5,NA,CASRGGTGDKTQNF,TGCGCCAGCAGGGGAGGGACCGGTGATAAGACCCAGAATTTT
TRBV20-1,many,TRBJ2-3,TRBD1,CSARGLRKQGFSTDTQYF,TGCAGTGCTAGAGGTTTGCGGAAACAGGGGTTCTCCACAGATACGCAGTATTTT
TRBV20-1,few,TRBJ1-2,NA,CSARDPGRILYGYTF,TGCAGTGCTAGAGATCCCGGCAGAATTTTGTATGGCTACACCTTC
TRBV12-3/TRBV12-4,NA,TRBJ1-2,TRBD1,CASTPRTGPYGYTF,TGTGCCAGCACCCCCAGGACAGGCCCCTATGGCTACACCTTC
TRBV6-1,many,TRBJ2-7,NA,CASITVPSSSYEQYF,TGTGCCAGCATTACGGTTCCCTCAAGCTCCTACGAGCAGTACTTC
TRBV9,few,TRBJ1-3,NA,CASSVETGSSGKNIYF,TGTGCCAGCAGCGTAGAAACAGGAAGCTCTGGAAAAAACATATATTTT
TRBV28,many,TRBJ1-2,NA,CASRPLDGASLNYGYTF,TGTGCCAGCAGACCCCTGGACGGCGCTTCACTTAACTATGGCTACACCTTC
TRBV7-9,many,TRBJ2-1,NA,CASSRDYREQFF,TGTGCCAGCAGTCGAGACTACCGTGAGCAGTTCTTC
TRBV7-6,NA,TRBJ2-1,NA,CASSLAASRTKYNEQFF,TGTGCCAGCAGCTTAGCGGCTAGCAGAACTAAATACAATGAGCAGTTCTTC
TRBV5-1,many,TRBJ2-5,NA,CASSEGSQETQYF,TGCGCCAGCAGCGAGGGCAGTCAAGAGACCCAGTACTTC
TRBV5-1,few,TRBJ2-1,TRBD1,CASSSGQGRNEQFF,TGCGCCAGCAGCTCTGGACAGGGTCGGAATGAGCAGTTCTTC
TRBV29-1,NA,TRBJ2-1,NA,CSVNEQFF,TGCAGCGTAAATGAGCAGTTCTTC
TRBV28,few,TRBJ2-3,NA,CASSTASAVGDTQYF,TGTGCCAGCAGTACGGCTTCGGCGGTAGGGGATACGCAGTATTTT
TRBV2,many,TRBJ1-1,NA,CASRRESLEAFF,TGTGCCAGCAGACGGGAATCCCTCGAAGCTTTCTTT
TRBV5-1,many,TRBJ2-1,TRBD1,CASSLFGQGYNEQFF,TGCGCCAGCAGCTTGTTTGGACAGGGCTACAATGAGCAGTTCTTC
TRBV3-1,NA,TRBJ2-3,TRBD2,CASSQDRPSGYTDTQYF,TGTGCCAGCAGCCAAGATAGGCCTAGCGGTTACACAGATACGCAGTATTTT
TRBV19,many,TRBJ2-3,TRBD1,CASSPGQGSTDTQYF,TGTGCCAGTAGTCCGGGACAGGGGTCCACAGATACGCAGTATTTT
TRBV5-8,many,TRBJ2-5,NA,CASSLLVGGLQETQYF,TGTGCCAGCAGCTTGTTGGTCGGGGGACTCCAAGAGACCCAGTACTTC
TRBV20-1,many,TRBJ2-3,NA,CSVEPGTRRLGTDTQYF,TGCAGTGTCGAACCAGGAACACGGCGATTGGGCACAGATACGCAGTATTTT
TRBV15,many,TRBJ1-2,NA,CATSQRTGGYGYTF,TGTGCCACCAGCCAACGAACAGGCGGCTATGGCTACACCTTC
TRBV20-1,many,TRBJ1-2,TRBD1,CSAERDRERAYGYTF,TGCAGTGCTGAGAGGGACAGGGAGAGGGCCTATGGCTACACCTTC
TRBV5-1,few,TRBJ2-2,NA,CASSLFQTGELFF,TGCGCCAGCAGCTTGTTCCAGACCGGGGAGCTGTTTTTT
TRBV5-1,many,TRBJ2-3,NA,CASSLVGIGTDTQYF,TGCGCCAGCAGCTTGGTAGGGATCGGCACAGATACGCAGTATTTT
TRBV20-1,many,TRBJ2-3,NA,CSARPVTSTDTQYF,TGCAGTGCTAGACCGGTGACTAGCACAGATACGCAGTATTTT
TRBV20-1,many,TRBJ1-3,TRBD1,CSARVRQGVEDTIYF,TGCAGTGCTAGAGTTCGACAGGGGGTGGAGGACACCATATATTTT
TRBV5-1,few,TRBJ2-3,TRBD1,CASSLPQGAVRSDTQYF,TGCGCCAGCTCTCTCCCACAGGGGGCTGTAAGGTCAGATACGCAGTATTTT
TRBV5-1,many,TRBJ1-5,NA,CASSFGEDGQPQHF,TGCGCCAGCAGCTTTGGGGAAGACGGTCAGCCCCAGCATTTT
TRBV12-3/TRBV12-4,many,TRBJ2-1,NA,CASSPRRGPRNEQFF,TGTGCCAGCAGTCCCCGGCGGGGGCCAAGGAATGAGCAGTTCTTC
TRBV5-6,NA,TRBJ2-1,NA,CASSLEEINEQFF,TGTGCCAGCAGCTTGGAGGAAATCAATGAGCAGTTCTTC
TRBV11-2,few,TRBJ2-7,NA,CASSRDRTYEQYF,TGTGCCAGCAGCCGGGACCGCACCTACGAGCAGTACTTC
TRBV5-1,many,TRBJ2-1,NA,CASKAEIYNEQFF,TGCGCCAGCAAGGCGGAGATATACAATGAGCAGTTCTTC
TRBV24-1,many,TRBJ2-1,TRBD1,CATSAGGRGSWGEQFF,TGTGCCACCAGTGCTGGGGGCAGGGGGAGCTGGGGTGAGCAGTTCTTC
TRBV20-1,NA,TRBJ1-1,NA,CSATDSNTEAFF,TGCAGTGCTACGGACAGTAACACTGAAGCTTTCTTT
TRBV24-1,few,TRBJ2-5,TRBD1,CATSDNQPDRVETQYF,TGTGCCACCAGTGACAACCAACCTGACAGGGTAGAGACCCAGTACTTC